Each of the 26 T cell receptor beta chains below was sequenced from the same sample in a study of CD8 T cells in ankylosing spondylitis. TCRdb re-called the 5' RACE reads with MiXCR, one entry per CDR3 protein. The sample records 55,000 or so distinct CDR3 sequences, approximately 7% being singletons. Material: blood, either unsorted or a sorted T cell fraction (not recorded which). Receptors were obtained from a female donor with ankylosing spondylitis or in good health (not recorded which).

This clonotype was counted at least ten times. This sequence joins TRBV18 and TRBJ1-2, with D perhaps matching TRBD1 (5 bases). This CDR3 contains 14 residues. Germline loops: CDR1 KGHSH, CDR2 LQKENI. With 4 bases removed from V and 8 bases from J, the gap between germline ends came to 17 bases. The CDR3 region is CASSQGTGDEGYTF. The CDR3 coding sequence is TGTGCCAGCTCACAAGGGACGGGAGATGAGGGCTACACCTTC.

The chain links TRBV2 to TRBJ2-2, with 10 bases lining up with TRBD2. The length of the CDR3 is 17 residues. CDR1 is SNHLY, CDR2 FYNNEI, per germline. V lost 6 bases and J lost 5; bases outside the gene matches: 12. The CDR3 reads CASRDSLAGARTGELFF. CDR3 nucleotides: TGTGCCAGCAGGGACTCTCTAGCGGGGGCCCGGACCGGGGAGCTGTTTTTT.

This clonotype showed up many times. The V call is TRBV12-3 or TRBV12-4, the J call TRBJ2-3; no clear D gene. The CDR3 spans 13 residues. V lost 6 bases and J 3 bases, leaving 10 bases between the germline ends. The CDR3 here is CASSPDSTDTQYF. CDR3 bases: TGTGCCAGCAGCCCAGACTCAACAGATACGCAGTATTTT.

This clonotype appeared many times. The genes are TRBV5-1 and TRBJ1-1, with 8 bases lining up with TRBD1. From germline, CDR1 is SGHRS and CDR2 YFSETQ. This CDR3 is built from 14 residues. Trimming removed 2 bases from V and 4 bases from J; junction bases left unmatched: 4. Here the CDR3 reads CASSLQGESTEAFF. Written as DNA, the CDR3 is TGCGCCAGCAGCTTACAGGGGGAAAGCACTGAAGCTTTCTTT.

This clonotype occurred many times. The rearrangement uses TRBV29-1 and TRBJ2-1; D unclear. Trimming took 7 bases from V and 3 from J, leaving 22 bases between them. The CDR3 consists of 16 residues. Germline V CDR1 and CDR2: SQVTM, ANQGSEA. The CDR3 DNA sequence: TGCAGCGCGGTGGTGCGTTCGGTTGTCCGCTACAATGAGCAGTTCTTC. Protein product: CSAVVRSVVRYNEQFF.

The sample holds many counts of this clonotype. One end of the junction varies from germline; a read error may be responsible. The V gene is TRBV7-7, the J gene TRBJ2-1; D is ambiguous. The CDR3 runs to 15 residues. From germline, CDR1 is SSHAT and CDR2 FNYEAQ (reference sequence). This chain's CDR3 is CASSLNPELGDEQFF. CDR3 coding DNA: TGTGCTAGCAGCTTAAACCCAGAACTCGGCGATGAGCAGTTCTTC.

This clonotype appeared many times. The rearrangement links TRBV20-1 to TRBJ1-2, with D perhaps matching TRBD1 (6 bases). Trimming took off 2 bases at V and 4 bases at J, with 17 bases between the two ends. The germline gives CDR1 DFQATT, CDR2 SNEGSKA (reference sequence). This CDR3 has 15 residues. CDR3 loop: CSARSPAGVLYGYTF. The CDR3 DNA follows: TGCAGTGCTAGATCTCCGGCAGGGGTCCTCTATGGCTACACCTTC.

This clonotype was observed at least ten times. DNA for the CDR3: TGTGCTAGTGGTTCGGGGGGCCCAGATACGCAGTATTTT. Its translation is CASGSGGPDTQYF. The gene calls are TRBV12-5 and TRBJ2-3; D might be TRBD2 (7 bases). Germline lookup yields CDR1 LGHNT and CDR2 FRNRAP. Trimming took 4 bases from V and 4 from J, leaving 9 bases between them. CDR3 size: 13 residues.

This clonotype was seen ten or more times. The chain links TRBV5-1 to TRBJ2-1, with TRBD2 identical over 7 bases. There are 15 residues in the CDR3. Per germline, CDR1 SGHRS and CDR2 YFSETQ. V was clipped by 4 bases and J by 5 bases; unmatched bases: 9. The CDR3 here is CASSLTASGNNEQFF. The DNA of the CDR3 is TGCGCCAGCAGCCTGACGGCTAGCGGAAACAATGAGCAGTTCTTC.

This clonotype was observed many times. V gene TRBV5-1 combines with J gene TRBJ1-1, with 7 positions matching TRBD1. Trimming at V came to 2 bases and at J to 0 bases, leaving 4 bases not matched to a gene. There are 15 residues in the CDR3. Germline V gene data show CDR1 as SGHRS and CDR2 as YFSETQ. CDR3 in amino acids: CASSLQGTLNTEAFF. The CDR3 DNA reads as TGCGCCAGCAGCTTACAGGGGACCCTGAACACTGAAGCTTTCTTT.

This clonotype appeared many times. This rearrangement joins TRBV5-6 to TRBJ1-1; a possible D gene is TRBD1 (5 bases). Germline CDR1 SGHDT, CDR2 YYEEEE. Trimming stripped 3 bases from V and 7 bases from J, with 7 bases between. The CDR3 runs to 11 residues. The DNA of the CDR3 is TGTGCCAGCAGCTCAGGGAATGAAGCTTTCTTT. Translated, it gives CASSSGNEAFF.

This clonotype was picked up a small number of times. The CDR3 sequence is CASSQWVLAGGRSYNEQFF. The CDR3 DNA reads TGTGCCAGCAGCCAATGGGTACTAGCGGGGGGCCGCTCCTACAATGAGCAGTTCTTC. The rearrangement links TRBV14 to TRBJ2-1; 12 nucleotides align to TRBD2. V gave up 2 bases and J gave up 0 bases; unmatched junction bases: 8. The CDR3 spans 19 residues. Germline values: CDR1 SGHDN, CDR2 FVKESK.

There are many counts of this clonotype. The chain joins TRBV6-2 or TRBV6-3 to TRBJ1-1; the match to TRBD1 covers 8 bases. Trimming cost V 5 bases and J 1 base; bases outside gene matches: 12. The germline V gene has CDR1 MNHEY and CDR2 SVGEGT. The CDR3 covers 17 residues. CDR3 protein: CASSPLDRGNRNTEAFF. As DNA, the CDR3 is TGTGCCAGCAGTCCTCTCGACAGGGGCAACAGGAACACTGAAGCTTTCTTT.

Many counts were recorded for this clonotype. This chain joins TRBV9 and TRBJ2-7; the D gene is possibly TRBD2 (6 bases). V was pared by 1 base and J by 3 bases, with 14 bases between. Germline CDR1 SGDLS, CDR2 YYNGEE. The length of the CDR3 is 15 residues. As DNA, the CDR3 is TGTGCCAGCAGCGTAAACGGGGGTGGTGGCTACGAGCAGTACTTC. This translates into CASSVNGGGGYEQYF.

This clonotype was seen repeatedly, ten times or more. The rearrangement joins TRBV5-1 to TRBJ2-2; D remains unclear. Germline CDR1 SGHRS, CDR2 YFSETQ. V lost 0 bases and J 10 bases, leaving 10 bases between the germline ends. CDR3 length: 13 residues. The DNA of the CDR3 is TGCGCCAGCAGCTTGGTCGGAACGGAGGAGCTGTTTTTT. Residues: CASSLVGTEELFF.

This clonotype was seen ten or more times. This chain links TRBV27 with TRBJ2-1; 9 bases agree with TRBD1. CDR1 is MNHEY and CDR2 is SMNVEV in the germline V gene (reference sequence). The CDR3 runs 16 residues. Trimming cost V 6 bases and J 0 bases; bases outside gene matches: 6. CDR3 nucleotides: TGTGCCAGCAGCTCGGACAGGGGTCCCTCCTACAATGAGCAGTTCTTC. It codes for CASSSDRGPSYNEQFF.

This clonotype has a count of ten or more. The chain links TRBV5-6 to TRBJ2-1; unclear D gene. Trimming cost V 4 bases and J 0 bases, with 20 bases left between them. The CDR3 is 18 residues long. Germline CDR1 is SGHDT and CDR2 is YYEEEE. Here the CDR3 DNA reads TGTGCCAGCAGCACGAGGTCGTCCGGGTCTAGCTCCTACAATGAGCAGTTCTTC. This translates into CASSTRSSGSSSYNEQFF.

This clonotype showed up many times. This chain uses TRBV12-3 or TRBV12-4 with TRBJ2-2; 8 nucleotides agree with TRBD1. The CDR3 spans 16 residues. The V gene end was trimmed by 6 bases and the J gene end by 4 bases; junction bases not matched to a gene: 10. CDR3 coding DNA: TGTGCCAGCAGCCCACGGACAGGGTCGGGCACCGGGGAGCTGTTTTTT. Amino acid sequence: CASSPRTGSGTGELFF.

This clonotype showed up many times. This sequence joins TRBV12-3 or TRBV12-4 and TRBJ2-5; 8 bases map to TRBD1. The CDR3 runs 15 residues. With 6 bases clipped from V and 6 bases from J, the junction kept 12 bases outside the gene matches. The CDR3 spells CASSPPLTGAKTQYF. The DNA of the CDR3 is TGTGCCAGCAGCCCCCCACTGACAGGGGCGAAGACCCAGTACTTC.

This clonotype was seen repeatedly, ten times or more. The chain carries TRBV5-1 and TRBJ1-2; D is unresolved. Trimming removed 2 bases from V and 1 base from J, with 6 bases in between. The CDR3 is 13 amino acids. CDR1 is SGHRS and CDR2 is YFSETQ in the germline V gene. The CDR3: CASSFTDNYGYTF. The DNA for the CDR3 is TGCGCCAGCAGCTTTACCGATAACTATGGCTACACCTTC.

The chain is built from TRBV7-2 and TRBJ2-3; D uncertain. V was shortened by 5 bases and J by 6 bases, with 12 bases between the two germline ends. CDR1 and CDR2 (germline): SGHTA, FQGNSA. The CDR3 is made up of 13 amino acids. Written as DNA, the CDR3 is TGTGCCAGCAGCCGAATGGTGCGGGATACGCAGTATTTT. This encodes CASSRMVRDTQYF.

In its sample, this clonotype was seen a few times. The rearrangement joins TRBV11-3 to TRBJ1-1; possible D gene TRBD1, 6 bases. V was shortened by 0 bases and J by 8 bases, with 10 bases between the two germline ends. This CDR3 is 13 amino acids long. Germline CDR1 and CDR2: SGHNT and YENEEA. In DNA, the CDR3 is TGTGCCAGCAGCTTAGATGGCGACAGGGAAGCTTTCTTT. Translation: CASSLDGDREAFF.

This chain connects TRBV15 to TRBJ1-2; D call uncertain. V dropped 5 bases and J dropped 4 bases, with 8 bases sitting between them. Germline V gene lookup returns CDR1 LNHNV and CDR2 YYDKDF (reference sequence). The CDR3 length is 12 residues. CDR3 amino acids: CATSSGTYGYTF. CDR3 DNA: TGTGCCACCAGCTCCGGAACCTATGGCTACACCTTC. The entire variable domain, with the rest obtained from reference TRBV15 and TRBJ1-2, is as follows: DAMVIQNPRYQVTQFGKPVTLSCSQTLNHNVMYWYQQKSSQAPKLLFHYYDKDFNNEADTPDNFQSRRPNTSFCFLDIRSPGLGDTAMYLCATSSGTYGYTFGSGTRLTVV.

This clonotype showed up many times. V is TRBV10-3 and J is TRBJ2-1; TRBD2 aligns across 12 bases. J was trimmed by 8 bases and V by 4 bases; bases with no gene match: 6. This CDR3 contains 15 residues. Per germline, CDR1 ENHRY and CDR2 SYGVKD. The DNA for the CDR3 is TGTGCCATCAGTGCTTCTAGCGGGGGGGTCGATGAGCAGTTCTTC. Its translation: CAISASSGGVDEQFF.

Many counts were recorded for this clonotype. The rearrangement joins TRBV7-2 to TRBJ1-2; tentatively, D is TRBD1 (6 bases). The CDR3 totals 15 residues. In germline, CDR1 is SGHTA, CDR2 FQGNSA. Trimming pared 5 bases from V and 6 bases from J, leaving 19 bases between. The CDR3 DNA reads as TGTGCCAGCAGCACTCCCCTGGGGGGGCGGGATGGCTACACCTTC. Its protein product is CASSTPLGGRDGYTF.

This clonotype has ten or more counts. The chain carries TRBV12-3 or TRBV12-4 and TRBJ2-7, with D possibly being TRBD1 or TRBD2 (5 bases each). Trimming removed 2 bases at V and 2 bases at J, with 13 bases between. This CDR3 has 15 amino acids. CDR3: CASSLSRDRTYEQYF. The CDR3 nucleotides read TGTGCCAGCAGTTTATCCCGGGACCGGACCTACGAGCAGTACTTC.